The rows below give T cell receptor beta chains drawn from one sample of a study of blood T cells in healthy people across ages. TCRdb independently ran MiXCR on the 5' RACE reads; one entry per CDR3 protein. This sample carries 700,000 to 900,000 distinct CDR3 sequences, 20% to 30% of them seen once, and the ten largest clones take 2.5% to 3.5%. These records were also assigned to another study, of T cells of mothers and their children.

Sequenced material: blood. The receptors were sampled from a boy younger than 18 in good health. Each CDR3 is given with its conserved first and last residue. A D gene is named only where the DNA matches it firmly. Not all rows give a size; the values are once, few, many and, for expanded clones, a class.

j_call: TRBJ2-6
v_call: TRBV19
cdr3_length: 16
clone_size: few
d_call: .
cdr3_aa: CASSKQGPSGANVLTF
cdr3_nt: TGTGCCAGTAGTAAACAGGGACCCTCTGGGGCCAACGTCCTGACTTTC

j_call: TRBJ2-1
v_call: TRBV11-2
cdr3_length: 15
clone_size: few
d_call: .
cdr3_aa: CASSLRVGGGNEQFF
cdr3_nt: TGTGCCAGCAGCTTAAGGGTAGGGGGTGGCAATGAGCAGTTCTTC

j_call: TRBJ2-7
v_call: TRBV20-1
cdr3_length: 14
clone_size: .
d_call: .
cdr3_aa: CSAGGTANSYEQYF
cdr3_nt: TGCAGTGCTGGCGGGACAGCTAACAGCTACGAGCAGTACTTC

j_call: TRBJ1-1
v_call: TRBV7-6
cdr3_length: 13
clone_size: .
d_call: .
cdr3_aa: CASSPLRETEAFF
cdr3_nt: TGTGCCAGCAGCCCCTTGAGAGAGACTGAAGCTTTCTTT

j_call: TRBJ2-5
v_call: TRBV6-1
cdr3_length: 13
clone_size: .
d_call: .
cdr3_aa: CASSDGHLETQYF
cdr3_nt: TGTGCCAGCAGTGACGGACACCTAGAGACCCAGTACTTC

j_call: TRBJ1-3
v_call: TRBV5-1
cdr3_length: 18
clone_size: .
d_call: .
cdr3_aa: CASSQAVDSYFSGNTIYF
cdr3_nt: TGCGCCAGCAGCCAGGCGGTGGACAGTTATTTCTCTGGAAACACCATATATTTT

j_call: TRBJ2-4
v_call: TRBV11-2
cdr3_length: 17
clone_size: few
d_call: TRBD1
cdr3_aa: CASSLFPGQGAKNIQYF
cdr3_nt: TGTGCCAGCAGCTTATTCCCGGGACAGGGGGCCAAAAACATTCAGTACTTC

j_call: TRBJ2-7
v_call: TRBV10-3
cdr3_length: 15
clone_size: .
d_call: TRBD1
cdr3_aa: CAISESGQGRYEQYF
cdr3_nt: TGTGCCATCAGTGAGTCCGGACAGGGGCGATACGAGCAGTACTTC

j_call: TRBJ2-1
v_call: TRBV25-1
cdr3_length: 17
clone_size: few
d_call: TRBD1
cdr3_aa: CASSESGQGLRYNEQFF
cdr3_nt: TGTGCCAGCAGTGAGTCGGGACAGGGGTTAAGGTACAATGAGCAGTTCTTC

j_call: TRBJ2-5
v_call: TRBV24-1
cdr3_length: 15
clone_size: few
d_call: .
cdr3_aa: CATGDPGTLGETQYF
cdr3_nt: TGTGCCACCGGTGATCCCGGGACCCTGGGGGAGACCCAGTACTTC

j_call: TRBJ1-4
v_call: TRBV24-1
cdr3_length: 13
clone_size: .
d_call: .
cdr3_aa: CATRSRVGEKLFF
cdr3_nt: TGTGCCACCCGTTCCAGGGTTGGCGAAAAACTGTTTTTT

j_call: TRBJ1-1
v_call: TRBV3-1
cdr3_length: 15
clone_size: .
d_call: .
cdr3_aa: CASSPEVSGGAEAFF
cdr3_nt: TGTGCCAGCAGCCCCGAGGTCAGCGGAGGAGCTGAAGCTTTCTTT

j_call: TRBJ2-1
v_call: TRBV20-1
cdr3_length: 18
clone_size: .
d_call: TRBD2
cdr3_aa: CSAPPGLVYSSSYNEQFF
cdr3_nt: TGCAGTGCCCCACCCGGACTAGTCTACTCCAGCTCCTACAATGAGCAGTTCTTC

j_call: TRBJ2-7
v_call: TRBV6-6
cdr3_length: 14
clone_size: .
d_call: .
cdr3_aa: CASSYGGDSYEQYF
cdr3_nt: TGTGCCAGCAGTTACGGGGGAGACTCCTACGAGCAGTACTTC

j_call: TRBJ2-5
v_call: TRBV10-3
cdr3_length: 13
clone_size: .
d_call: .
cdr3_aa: CAISARSQETQYF
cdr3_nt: TGTGCCATCAGTGCCCGTTCACAAGAGACCCAGTACTTC

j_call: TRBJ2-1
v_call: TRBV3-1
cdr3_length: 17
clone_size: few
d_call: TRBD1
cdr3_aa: CASSPRTGSSSYNEQFF
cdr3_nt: TGTGCCAGCAGCCCTAGGACAGGATCAAGCTCCTACAATGAGCAGTTCTTC

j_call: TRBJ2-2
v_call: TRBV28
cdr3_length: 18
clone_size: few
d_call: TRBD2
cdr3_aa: CASSLRLAGVSGGGELFF
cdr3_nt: TGTGCCAGCAGTTTAAGACTAGCGGGGGTCTCCGGAGGTGGGGAGCTGTTTTTT

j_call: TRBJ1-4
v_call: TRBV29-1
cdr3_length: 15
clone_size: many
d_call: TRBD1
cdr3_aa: CSVEVGQGAREKLFF
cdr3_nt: TGCAGCGTTGAAGTCGGACAGGGGGCGCGGGAAAAACTGTTTTTT

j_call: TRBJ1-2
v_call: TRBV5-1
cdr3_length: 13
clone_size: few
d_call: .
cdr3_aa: CASSFGQGNGYTF
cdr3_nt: TGCGCCAGCAGCTTCGGGCAGGGAAATGGCTACACCTTC

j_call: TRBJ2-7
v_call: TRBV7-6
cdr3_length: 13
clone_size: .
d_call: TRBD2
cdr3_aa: CAGSSKSGGEQYF
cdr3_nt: TGTGCCGGCAGCTCAAAGAGCGGGGGAGAGCAGTACTTC

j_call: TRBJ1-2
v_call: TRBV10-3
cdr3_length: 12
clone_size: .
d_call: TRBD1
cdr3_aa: CAINQGEAGYTF
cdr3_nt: TGTGCCATCAATCAGGGGGAGGCTGGCTACACCTTC

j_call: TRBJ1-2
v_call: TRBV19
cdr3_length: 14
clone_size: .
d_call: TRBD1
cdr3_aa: CASSTTGGGFGYTF
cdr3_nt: TGTGCCAGTAGTACGACAGGGGGCGGCTTCGGCTACACCTTC

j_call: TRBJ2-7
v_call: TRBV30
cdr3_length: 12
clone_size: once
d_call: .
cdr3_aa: CAWSGYNYEQYF
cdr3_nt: TGTGCCTGGAGTGGGTACAACTACGAGCAGTACTTC

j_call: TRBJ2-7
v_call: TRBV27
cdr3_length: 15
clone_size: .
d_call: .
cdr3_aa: CASSLSSVAFYEQYF
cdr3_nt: TGTGCCAGCAGTTTATCTAGCGTAGCGTTCTACGAGCAGTACTTC

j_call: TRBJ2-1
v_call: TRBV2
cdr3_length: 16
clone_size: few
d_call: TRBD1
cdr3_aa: CASSRLTGGEGHEQFF
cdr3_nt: TGTGCCAGCAGTCGCTTGACAGGGGGCGAGGGGCATGAGCAGTTCTTC

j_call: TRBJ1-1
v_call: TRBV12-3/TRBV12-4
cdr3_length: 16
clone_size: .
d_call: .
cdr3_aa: CASSPGVGNGNTEAFF
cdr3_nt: TGTGCCAGCAGCCCCGGGGTAGGGAATGGGAACACTGAAGCTTTCTTT

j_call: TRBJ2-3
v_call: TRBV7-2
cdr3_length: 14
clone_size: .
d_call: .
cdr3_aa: CASSLSLSGDTQYF
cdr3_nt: TGTGCCAGCAGCTTAAGCTTGTCCGGAGATACGCAGTATTTT

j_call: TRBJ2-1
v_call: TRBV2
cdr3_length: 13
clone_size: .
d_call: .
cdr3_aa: CASSEELGNERFF
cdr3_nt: TGTGCCAGCAGTGAAGAGCTAGGGAATGAGCGGTTCTTC

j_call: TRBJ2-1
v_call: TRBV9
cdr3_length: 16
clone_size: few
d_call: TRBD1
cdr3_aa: CASSVVGTGPYNEQFF
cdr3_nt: TGTGCCAGCAGCGTAGTGGGGACAGGGCCCTACAATGAGCAGTTCTTC

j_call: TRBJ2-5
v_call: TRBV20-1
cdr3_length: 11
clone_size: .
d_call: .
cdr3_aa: CSGRNQETQYF
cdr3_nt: TGCAGTGGACGGAACCAAGAGACCCAGTACTTC

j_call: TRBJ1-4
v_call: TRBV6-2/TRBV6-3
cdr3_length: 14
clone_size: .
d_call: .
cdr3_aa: CASSYSAASEKLFF
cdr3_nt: TGTGCCAGCAGTTACTCGGCAGCCAGTGAAAAACTGTTTTTT

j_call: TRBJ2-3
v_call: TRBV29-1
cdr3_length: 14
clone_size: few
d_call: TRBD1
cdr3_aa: CSVTRGIWTDTQYF
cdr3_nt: TGCAGCGTTACCAGGGGGATCTGGACAGATACGCAGTATTTT

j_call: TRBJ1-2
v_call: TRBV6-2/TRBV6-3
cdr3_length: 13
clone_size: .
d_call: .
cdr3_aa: CASTRGPTAGYTF
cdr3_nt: TGTGCCAGCACCAGGGGACCGACCGCCGGCTACACCTTC

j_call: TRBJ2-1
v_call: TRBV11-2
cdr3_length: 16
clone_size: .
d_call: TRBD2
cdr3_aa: CASSLWPGLGLNEQFF
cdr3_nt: TGTGCCAGCAGCTTATGGCCGGGACTAGGATTAAATGAGCAGTTCTTC

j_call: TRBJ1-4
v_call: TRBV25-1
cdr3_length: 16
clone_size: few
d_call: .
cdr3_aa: CASSSPGAGSNEKLFF
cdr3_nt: TGTGCCAGCAGTTCCCCCGGGGCAGGGAGTAATGAAAAACTGTTTTTT

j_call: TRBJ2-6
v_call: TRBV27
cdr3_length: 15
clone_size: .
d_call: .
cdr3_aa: CASSLGTSGANVLTF
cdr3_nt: TGTGCCAGCAGTTTAGGGACCTCTGGGGCCAACGTCCTGACTTTC

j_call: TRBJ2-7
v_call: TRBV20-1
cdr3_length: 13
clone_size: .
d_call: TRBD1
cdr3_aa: CSAHRDRGYEQYF
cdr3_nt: TGCAGTGCCCACCGGGACAGGGGCTACGAGCAGTACTTC

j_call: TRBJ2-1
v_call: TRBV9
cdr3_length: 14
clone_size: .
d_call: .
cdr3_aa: CASSIGRGFDEQFF
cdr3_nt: TGTGCCAGTAGCATAGGACGGGGGTTCGATGAGCAGTTCTTC

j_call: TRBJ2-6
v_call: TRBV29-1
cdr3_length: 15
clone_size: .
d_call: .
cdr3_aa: CSVEDSGSGANVLTF
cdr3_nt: TGCAGCGTTGAAGACAGCGGCTCTGGGGCCAACGTCCTGACTTTC

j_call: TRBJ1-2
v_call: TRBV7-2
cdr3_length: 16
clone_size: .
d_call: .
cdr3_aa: CASGSHAGQPTGGYTF
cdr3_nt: TGTGCCAGCGGCTCCCACGCAGGACAACCGACGGGTGGCTACACCTTC

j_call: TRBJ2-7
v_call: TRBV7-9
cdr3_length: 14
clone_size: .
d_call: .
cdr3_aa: CASSPDGLSYEQYF
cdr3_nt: TGTGCCAGCAGCCCGGACGGTCTCTCCTACGAGCAGTACTTC

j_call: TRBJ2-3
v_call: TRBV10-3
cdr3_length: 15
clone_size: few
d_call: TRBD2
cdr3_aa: CASGTSSGGTDTQYF
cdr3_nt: TGTGCCTCGGGGACCTCCAGCGGGGGCACAGATACGCAGTATTTT

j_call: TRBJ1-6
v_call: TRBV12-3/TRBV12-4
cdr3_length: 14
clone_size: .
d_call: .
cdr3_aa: CASSFWTGPAPLHF
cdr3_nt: TGTGCCAGCAGTTTTTGGACGGGCCCAGCACCCCTCCACTTT

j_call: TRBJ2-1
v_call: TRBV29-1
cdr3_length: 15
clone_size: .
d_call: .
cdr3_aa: CSVVALSSSYNEQFF
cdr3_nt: TGCAGCGTTGTGGCCCTTTCTAGCTCCTACAATGAGCAGTTCTTC